This T cell receptor (beta chain) was recorded in a study of T cell responses to AZD1222 COVID-19 vaccine. Across the study: Pooling of second doses given at about 4 or about 12 weeks was done.

Clones were sequenced by immunoSEQ multiplex PCR, and TCRdb holds only the in-frame ones, with some missing. The sample comprises 84,000 or so clones, 85% to 90% of which are singletons, and 30% to 40% rests with the top ten. Regarding the study as a whole: Unmutated variant regions reportedly attract nearly half of all spike-specific TCRs. After the peak T cell response, and only then, were repertoires sampled.

The CDR3 covers 14 residues. Germline V gene data show CDR1 as SGDLS and CDR2 as YYNGEE. V was trimmed by 9 bases and J by 3 bases, leaving 13 bases between them. As concerns this clone: Its target is unknown.

The chain uses TRBV9 and TRBJ1-6, with D unclear. The origin of this receptor is an adult in good health. The sequencing here drew on peripheral blood, taken on day 0 of AZD1222 vaccination. The chain's CDR3 is CATSPAYYNSPLHF. Written as DNA, the CDR3 is TGTGCCACCTCGCCCGCTTACTATAATTCACCCCTCCACTTT.